This T cell receptor beta chain stems from a study of blood T cell repertoires in COVID-19 (dated by TCRdb to 2018 to 2021). With regard to the full study: Samples covering the acute and convalescent phases of COVID-19 were provided by collaborators in the United States, Italy and Spain. The prospective study material was composed of cDNA or gDNA derived from T cells, B-cell-depleted T cells, or PBMCs. Subjects who had been exposed to COVID-19, were actively infected with it, or had recovered from it provided the deeply sampled blood TCRbeta repertoires that made up the dataset. The repertoires were released in a freely available public database meant as a resource for research on the immune response to SARS-CoV-2. The samples were drawn from two sources: the first 160 participants of the ongoing ImmuneRACE study, and 1,000 to 1,500 subjects contributed by 6 global collaborators. A de-identified subject ID, COVID-19 status, age in years and sex were almost always included in the sample metadata. Where available, HLA class I and class II types were obtained from metadata supplied by the sample provider rather than from assay-based typing. The full study reports these points: The amount of clinical and demographic metadata varied by source and participant and was provided uncurated.

Enrolling through a virtual design, the prospective study's participants ranged in age from roughly 18 to 90 years and lived across more than 20 United States geographic areas. In the prospective study, participants were assigned to cohorts based on the clinical history participants reported in a screening survey and a study questionnaire. Recovered participants in ImmuneRACE Cohort 3 were defined by two consecutive negative NP/OP PCR tests, clearance by a healthcare professional, or resolution of symptoms. Each participant in the prospective study had whole blood, serum and a nasopharyngeal or oropharyngeal swab collected by mobile phlebotomists. Prospective study participants could optionally give additional blood draws and questionnaires over a roughly 2-month period. Blood samples from the prospective study were shipped frozen or at room temperature prior to DNA extraction. V and J are truncated by 7 bases and 2 bases respectively, leaving an intervening sequence of 4 bases. According to the germline V gene, CDR1 reads SNHLY and CDR2 reads FYNNEI. From the cysteine through the phenylalanine, the CDR3 covers 11 amino acids. The CDR3 DNA has 33 bases and is translated from base 1.

A note on this clone: The specificity of this receptor is unknown. No base qualities exist here, and no much larger clone lies one base off it.

TCRbeta CDR3 regions were amplified from genomic DNA by means of the immunoSEQ Assay, a bias-controlled multiplex PCR. The authors processed their data as follows. The number of nucleated cells in each sample was estimated by amplification of reference gene primers within the assay. To quantify the absolute abundance of each unique TCRbeta CDR3 rearrangement, sequence reads were collapsed and filtered. For each sample, productive Simpson clonality was calculated as the square root of Simpson's diversity index across productive rearrangements. This immuneACCESS table, as held by TCRdb, lists in-frame sequences with V and J called but not all clones. Of the missing ones, under half trace to an unresolved V gene in checked studies; the others have no known cause. That table is the source of V, J and clone size, and D and trimming were worked out from the DNA. Within this sample are roughly 250,000 clones, with roughly 82% of them counted one time only. Together, the top ten hold approximately 2.1% of the sample.

The receptor's source is a woman aged 45-59 years who had recovered from COVID-19. Here the chain combines TRBV2 and TRBJ2-3, with no reliable assignment of the D segment. Material: PBMCs or T cells enriched from blood (not recorded which). The CDR3 protein: CASTLTDTQYF. The DNA is as follows: TGTGCCAGCACCCTCACAGATACGCAGTATTTT.